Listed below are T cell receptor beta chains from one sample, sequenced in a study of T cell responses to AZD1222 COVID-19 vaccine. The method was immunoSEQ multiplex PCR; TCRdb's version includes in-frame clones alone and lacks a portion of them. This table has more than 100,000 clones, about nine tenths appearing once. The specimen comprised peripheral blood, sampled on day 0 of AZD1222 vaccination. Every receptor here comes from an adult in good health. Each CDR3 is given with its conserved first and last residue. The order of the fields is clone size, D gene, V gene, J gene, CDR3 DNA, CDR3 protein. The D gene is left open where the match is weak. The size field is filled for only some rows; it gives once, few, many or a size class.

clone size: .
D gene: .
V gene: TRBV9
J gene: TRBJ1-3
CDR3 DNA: TGTGCCAGCAGCGTAGCGAGCGCCAGCTCTGGAAACACCATATATTTT
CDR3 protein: CASSVASASSGNTIYF

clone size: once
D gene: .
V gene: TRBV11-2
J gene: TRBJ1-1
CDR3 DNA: TGTGCCAGCAGCTGGGGGGGGCTGACTGAAGCTTTCTTT
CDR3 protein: CASSWGGLTEAFF

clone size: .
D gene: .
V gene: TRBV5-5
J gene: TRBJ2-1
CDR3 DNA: TGTGCCAGCAGCTTTTCACTAGCTGAAGTATACAATGAGCAGTTCTTC
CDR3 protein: CASSFSLAEVYNEQFF

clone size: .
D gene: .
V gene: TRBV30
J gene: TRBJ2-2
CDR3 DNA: TGTGCCTGGAGTACTCTACGGTTTAACACCGGGGAGCTGTTTTTT
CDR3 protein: CAWSTLRFNTGELFF

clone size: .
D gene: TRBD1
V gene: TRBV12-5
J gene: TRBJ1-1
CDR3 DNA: TGTGCTAGTGGTTTGACCCAACAGGGGTCTGAAGCTTTCTTT
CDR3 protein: CASGLTQQGSEAFF

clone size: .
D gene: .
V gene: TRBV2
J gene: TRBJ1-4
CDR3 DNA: TGTGCCAGCAGCCCCTTGGGGGGGGCAACTAATGAAAAACTGTTTTTT
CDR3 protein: CASSPLGGATNEKLFF

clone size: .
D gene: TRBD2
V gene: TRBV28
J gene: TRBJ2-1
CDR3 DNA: TGTGCCAGCAGCCGCGGGGGGGCCTCCTACAATGAGCAGTTCTTC
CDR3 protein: CASSRGGASYNEQFF

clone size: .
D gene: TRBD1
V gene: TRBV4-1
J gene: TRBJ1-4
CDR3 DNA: TGCGCCAGCAGCCAAGACAGGGGGCGTGAAAAACTGTTTTTT
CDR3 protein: CASSQDRGREKLFF

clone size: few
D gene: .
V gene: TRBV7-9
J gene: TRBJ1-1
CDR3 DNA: TGTGCCAGCAGACCCCGGCAGGAAGCTTTCTTT
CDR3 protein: CASRPRQEAFF

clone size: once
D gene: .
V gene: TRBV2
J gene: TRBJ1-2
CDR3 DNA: TGTGCCAGCAGTGAAGAGGGCAATTCTAACTATGGCTACACCTTC
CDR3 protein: CASSEEGNSNYGYTF

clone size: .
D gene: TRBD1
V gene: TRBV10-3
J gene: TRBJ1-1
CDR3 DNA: TGTGCCATCAGGGGGACAGGCGGGAACACTGAAGCTTTCTTT
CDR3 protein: CAIRGTGGNTEAFF

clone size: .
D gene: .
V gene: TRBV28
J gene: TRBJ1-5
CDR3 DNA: TGTGCCAGCAGCTCGCCTCGTGGGGGAAATCAGCCCCAGCATTTT
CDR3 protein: CASSSPRGGNQPQHF

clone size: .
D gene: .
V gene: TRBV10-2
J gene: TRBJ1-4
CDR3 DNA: TGCGCCAGCAATCCCAGGGATCCAAGGGGTGAAAAACTGTTTTTT
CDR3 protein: CASNPRDPRGEKLFF

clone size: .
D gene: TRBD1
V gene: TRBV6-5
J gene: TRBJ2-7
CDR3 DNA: TGTGCCGTAAGGGACAGAGCCTACGAGCAGTACTTC
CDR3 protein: CAVRDRAYEQYF